A single sample gave rise to the 14 T cell receptor beta chains below, sequenced in a study of cytomegalovirus exposure and HLA in healthy donors. PCR employed 60 Vbeta and 13 Jbeta primers. TCRdb keeps only in-frame clones here, not all; method: immunoSEQ multiplex PCR. There are 55,000 to 65,000 clones in the sample; 65% to 80% occur only once, and about 6.8% lies in the top ten. Sequencing was performed on PBMCs. The receptors derive from a man aged 30 to 45 in good health and CMV-seropositive.

V and J are TRBV5-4 and TRBJ1-5; D perhaps matches TRBD1 (6 bases). CDR1 SGHNT and CDR2 YYREEE come from the germline V gene (reference sequence). The length of the CDR3 is 13 residues. V was trimmed by 4 bases and J by 4 bases, leaving 9 bases between them. CDR3 bases: TGTGCCAGCAGCCTACAGGGAAATCAGCCCCAGCATTTT. This sequence encodes CASSLQGNQPQHF.

This clone was seen only once. This chain links TRBV7-8 with TRBJ2-5, with a possible D match to TRBD1 (6 bases). The germline V and J ends were trimmed by 0 bases and 7 bases, with 15 bases remaining between them. CDR1 and CDR2 from the germline V gene are SGHVS and FQNEAQ. This CDR3 comprises 15 residues. The CDR3 reads CASSLAGTKKGTQYF. DNA of the CDR3: TGTGCCAGCAGCTTAGCGGGGACAAAGAAAGGGACCCAGTACTTC.

V and J are TRBV18 and TRBJ2-7; TRBD1 matches 7 bases. Trimming at V came to 6 bases and at J to 6 bases, leaving 5 bases not matched to a gene. The germline CDR1 and CDR2 sequences are KGHSH and LQKENI. The CDR3 consists of 12 residues. The CDR3 DNA is TGTGCCAGCTCCGACAGGGCGGGCGAGCAGTACTTC. Protein: CASSDRAGEQYF.

The J gene is TRBJ2-1, the V gene TRBV10-3; 9 bases align to TRBD2. V was clipped by 3 bases and J by 2 bases; unmatched bases: 8. This CDR3 spans 17 amino acids. Germline V gene sequence: CDR1 ENHRY, CDR2 SYGVKD. Here the CDR3 reads CAISESRGGGAYNEQFF. In DNA, the CDR3 is TGTGCCATCAGTGAAAGTAGGGGCGGGGGGGCCTACAATGAGCAGTTCTTC.

The V and J genes are TRBV15 and TRBJ2-2, with D possibly being TRBD1 (5 bases). The CDR3 extends over 16 amino acids. V was shortened by 1 base and J by 4 bases, with 13 bases between the two germline ends. Per germline, CDR1 LNHNV and CDR2 YYDKDF (reference sequence). CDR3: CATSRGTGLSTGELFF. The CDR3 nucleotides are TGTGCCACCAGCAGAGGAACAGGTCTAAGCACCGGGGAGCTGTTTTTT.

The rearrangement uses TRBV5-1 and TRBJ2-1; TRBD1 aligns across 8 bases. V gave up 0 bases and J gave up 8 bases; unmatched junction bases: 7. The CDR3 is 15 residues long. Germline loops: CDR1 SGHRS, CDR2 YFSETQ. The CDR3 nucleotides are TGCGCCAGCAGCTTGGCTGGCAGGGGGCACGATGAGCAGTTCTTC. It specifies CASSLAGRGHDEQFF.

The rearrangement uses TRBV28 and TRBJ1-4, with a weak D call TRBD1 (5 bases). Germline CDR1 MDHEN, CDR2 SYDVKM. Trimming cost V 7 bases and J 7 bases, with 16 bases left between them. The CDR3 has 14 residues. The CDR3 loop reads CASNIRGMSEKLFF. The CDR3 coding sequence is TGTGCCAGCAACATAAGGGGAATGAGTGAAAAACTGTTTTTT.

This clone has a single count. The gene calls are TRBV6-6 and TRBJ2-5; TRBD1 agrees at 9 bases. The assigned J gene may be wrong: the sequence end matches TRBJ2-7 better. CDR3 size: 15 residues. CDR1 MNHNY and CDR2 SVGAGI come from the germline V gene (reference sequence). The CDR3 DNA is TGTGCCAGCAGTTACTCTGGGACAGGGACCTACGAGCAGTACTTC. It translates to CASSYSGTGTYEQYF.

The CDR3 here is CASSDSRGGYNEQFF. CDR3 nucleotide sequence: TGTGCCAGCAGTGACTCGCGGGGGGGCTACAATGAGCAGTTCTTC. The rearrangement links TRBV6-4 to TRBJ2-1, with TRBD2 identical over 9 bases. The CDR3 is made up of 15 amino acids. Germline V gives CDR1 MRHNA, CDR2 SNTAGT. V gave up 0 bases and J gave up 3 bases; unmatched junction bases: 0.

The genes are TRBV10-3 and TRBJ2-5; the D is unclear. This CDR3 is 13 amino acids long. Trimming removed 4 bases at V and 2 bases at J, with 8 bases between. The germline CDR1 and CDR2 sequences are ENHRY and SYGVKD. The chain's CDR3 is CAISGQIQETQYF. The CDR3 nucleotides read TGTGCCATCAGTGGTCAGATACAAGAGACCCAGTACTTC.

This chain connects TRBV4-3 to TRBJ2-3; perhaps TRBD2 as D (7 bases). The CDR3 covers 18 residues. The V end was cut by 3 bases, the J end by 4 bases, with 23 bases between. The germline V gene has CDR1 LGHNA and CDR2 YSLEER. The CDR3 DNA is TGCGCCAGCAGCCACTCCCGAGCGAGGGGGGGGCCCGCAGATACGCAGTATTTT. It yields the protein CASSHSRARGGPADTQYF.

The chain links TRBV7-8 to TRBJ2-5, with a weak D call TRBD2 (7 bases). Germline loops: CDR1 SGHVS, CDR2 FQNEAQ. The length of the CDR3 is 13 residues. V gave up 6 bases and J gave up 5 bases, with 13 bases separating them. DNA of the CDR3: TGTGCCAGCAGTCGGGGGGCCGTTGAGACCCAGTACTTC. Residues: CASSRGAVETQYF. The complete variable domain, with remaining parts taken from reference TRBV7-8 and TRBJ2-5, reads GAGVSQSPRYKVAKRGQDVALRCDPISGHVSLFWYQQALGQGPEFLTYFQNEAQLDKSGLPSDRFFAERPEGSVSTLKIQRTQQEDSAVYLCASSRGAVETQYFGPGTRLLVL.

This clone was counted a few times. The chain uses TRBV2 and TRBJ1-4; D possibly corresponds to TRBD1 (6 bases). CDR1 and CDR2 (germline): SNHLY, FYNNEI. V dropped 8 bases and J dropped 4 bases, with 14 bases sitting between them. This CDR3 comprises 14 residues. The CDR3 DNA sequence: TGTGCCAGCGATAGGACAGCCAATAATGAAAAACTGTTTTTT. Its protein is CASDRTANNEKLFF.

This chain links TRBV18 with TRBJ1-5, with D tentatively TRBD1 (5 bases). The CDR3 sequence is 15 residues long. Trimming removed 4 bases at V and 5 bases at J, with 15 bases between. Germline CDR1 KGHSH, CDR2 LQKENI. Here the CDR3 reads CASSHGRTPDQPQHF. The DNA for the CDR3 is TGTGCCAGCTCACACGGTCGGACACCTGATCAGCCCCAGCATTTT.